This note documents a single TCR beta chain sequence. The antigen is not known. This sample was taken from a study of cytomegalovirus exposure and HLA in healthy donors. General observations from the study: The study found most TCR sequences rare, yet found some public TCRs in many donors. The authors listed 164 TCR beta chains as cytomegalovirus-associated. Specific recognition of CMV antigens was confirmed in vitro for a few chains (all CMV-associated).

Clones were sequenced by immunoSEQ multiplex PCR, and TCRdb holds only the in-frame ones, with some missing. The sample has fewer than 120,000 clones, roughly 90% seen once. Trimming cost V 5 bases and J 7 bases; bases outside gene matches: 12. The length of the CDR3 is 15 residues. Per the germline V gene, CDR1 is LNHDA and CDR2 is SQIVND (reference sequence). Sequencing used PBMCs. V usage is TRBV19 and J usage is TRBJ2-7; 9 positions match TRBD1. This TCR came from a woman between 18 and 30 years old in good health and CMV-seronegative. The CDR3 nucleotides are TGTGCCAGTAGTTTACCGGGACAGGGTATGTGGGAGCAGTACTTC. Amino acids: CASSLPGQGMWEQYF.